The present entry profiles one T cell receptor beta chain with its context. Its antigen is currently unknown. Sorted-subset replicate PCRs used 200 to 250 ng DNA, 30,000 or so T cell genomes. Using immunoSEQ multiplex PCR, the repertoire was profiled, and TCRdb retains in-frame clones only, with some absent. The data show about 820,000 clones, over 90% seen once. The data are from a study of shared clonotypes between healthy human individuals. Study results and limitations: Four donors shared approximately 5% of their naive CD4 clonotypes. In this cohort, only blood was sampled, and tissue repertoires likely differ.

CD8 cells regarded as naive lacked CD45RO, were positively chosen for CCR7, and omitted terminally differentiated effector memory CD45RA+ cells. The sequenced sample was naive CD8+ T cells sorted from blood. The receptor was isolated from a young man in good health.

The CDR3 DNA reads TGTGCCAGCAGCGAATTTCGGGGACAGACCTACGAGCAGTACTTC. Translating it yields CASSEFRGQTYEQYF. The V gene is TRBV6-1, the J gene TRBJ2-7; TRBD1 agrees at 7 bases. Germline V gene lookup returns CDR1 MNHNS and CDR2 SASEGT. V lost 6 bases, J lost 2 bases, and 10 bases stayed unmatched. CDR3 length: 15 amino acids.